This entry lists 10 T cell receptor beta chains sequenced from one sample in a study of graft-versus-host responses after intestinal transplantation. The researchers put some 200,000 CFSE-labeled responder cells into plates with some 200,000 irradiated, violet-dye-labeled stimulator cells. Only in-frame clones appear in the TCRdb table, and some are missing; sequencing was by immunoSEQ multiplex PCR. This table holds roughly 23,000 clones, about 45% found once. The sample was alloreactive CD8+ T cells from a mixed lymphocyte reaction culture, taken before transplantation. Regarding subset: CFSE-low proliferating T cells sorted from approximately 6-day pre-transplant mixed lymphocyte reaction (GvH or HvG direction). These receptor sequences come from a human patient who was an organ donor for intestinal transplantation.

This clone was seen a handful of times. The rearrangement uses TRBV25-1 and TRBJ2-5; D not certain. Trimming took 6 bases from V and 5 from J, leaving 4 bases between them. Germline V lookup: CDR1 MGHDK, CDR2 SYGVNS. This CDR3 is 10 amino acids long. CDR3 in amino acids: CASSRETQYF. CDR3 in DNA: TGTGCCAGCAGCCGCGAGACCCAGTACTTC.

V gene TRBV4-3 combines with J gene TRBJ2-7; 10 nucleotides agree with TRBD1. This CDR3 spans 14 amino acids. V shed 1 base, J shed 7 bases, and the junction held 4 bases outside the gene matches. Germline CDR1 and CDR2: LGHNA and YSLEER. CDR3 in DNA: TGCGCCAGCAGCCAAGGATGGGACAGGGGAGAGCAGTACTTC. Protein sequence: CASSQGWDRGEQYF.

The chain links TRBV6-1 to TRBJ2-7, with 13 bases matching TRBD2. Germline V gene sequence: CDR1 MNHNS, CDR2 SASEGT. This CDR3 has 17 amino acids. After removal of 0 bases from V and 1 base from J, the junction contained 3 bases not matched to a gene. CDR3 coding DNA: TGTGCCAGCAGTGAAGCAGTACTAGCGGGAGGGTCCTACGAGCAGTACTTC. Translated: CASSEAVLAGGSYEQYF.

The rearrangement joins TRBV28 to TRBJ2-1, with TRBD2 matching 11 bases. Looked up from germline, CDR1 is MDHEN and CDR2 is SYDVKM. The CDR3 is 18 residues long. The J segment lost 6 bases and the V segment lost 4 bases, leaving 14 bases of the junction unmatched. DNA for the CDR3: TGTGCCAGCAGTTCCTCCCCCATACTAGCGGGAGTGAGCAATGAGCAGTTCTTC. Translated: CASSSSPILAGVSNEQFF.

V is TRBV23-1 and J is TRBJ2-1, with TRBD2 as a possible D gene (6 bases). TRBV23-1 is an ORF, and what it does is uncertain. With 0 bases removed from V and 0 bases from J, the gap between germline ends came to 21 bases. The CDR3 contains 20 residues. CDR3 sequence reads: CASSQSVGIYGGCSYNEQFF. CDR3 nucleotides: TGCGCCAGCAGTCAATCGGTCGGTATCTATGGAGGGTGCTCCTACAATGAGCAGTTCTTC.

In its sample, this clone is medium-sized (0.01 to 0.1%). The chain joins TRBV27 to TRBJ1-2; D is ambiguous. The CDR3 covers 13 residues. With 5 bases removed from V and 1 base from J, the gap between germline ends came to 8 bases. Germline V gene lookup returns CDR1 MNHEY and CDR2 SMNVEV (reference sequence). CDR3 sequence reads: CASSPSVNYGYTF. In DNA, the CDR3 is TGTGCCAGCAGTCCATCCGTTAACTATGGCTACACCTTC.

J is TRBJ1-2 and V is TRBV28; no reliable D call. Deletions cut 4 bases from V and 4 bases from J, with 7 bases between. The CDR3 is 12 residues long. The V gene's germline CDR1 is MDHEN and CDR2 SYDVKM. DNA of the CDR3: TGTGCCAGCAGTTACAGCCTCTATGGCTACACCTTC. It translates to CASSYSLYGYTF.

In DNA, the CDR3 is TGTGCCAGCAGCTCAGGACTAGCGGGGAACACAGATACGCAGTATTTT. This encodes CASSSGLAGNTDTQYF. This rearrangement joins TRBV13 to TRBJ2-3; 12 bases map to TRBD2. V dropped 4 bases and J dropped 2; count of bases not matched to a gene: 4. The CDR3 has 16 residues. CDR1 is PRHDT, CDR2 FYEKMQ, per germline (reference sequence).

This clone turned up a few times. The gene calls are TRBV6-6 and TRBJ1-3; D is perhaps TRBD1 (5 bases). This CDR3 contains 13 residues. The germline V gene encodes CDR1 MNHNY and CDR2 SVGAGI (reference sequence). The V end was cut by 2 bases, the J end by 8 bases, with 10 bases between. The CDR3 sequence: CASSYGLGDTIYF. The DNA for the CDR3 is TGTGCCAGCAGTTACGGGCTAGGGGACACCATATATTTT.

The J gene is TRBJ2-1, the V gene TRBV15; D is unresolved. CDR3 length equals 13 residues. The V gene's germline CDR1 is LNHNV and CDR2 YYDKDF (reference sequence). The V end was cut by 1 base, the J end by 5 bases, with 6 bases between. The CDR3 DNA reads as TGTGCCACCAGCAGAGGAACGAACAATGAGCAGTTCTTC. Translated: CATSRGTNNEQFF. The full variable domain, its missing parts supplied by reference TRBV15 and TRBJ2-1, is DAMVIQNPRYQVTQFGKPVTLSCSQTLNHNVMYWYQQKSSQAPKLLFHYYDKDFNNEADTPDNFQSRRPNTSFCFLDIRSPGLGDTAMYLCATSRGTNNEQFFGPGTRLTVL.